Each of the 8 T cell receptor beta chains below was sequenced from the same sample in a study of long-term antiretroviral therapy in people with HIV. This was the immunoSEQ v3.0 assay at survey level. Profiled with immunoSEQ multiplex PCR; TCRdb holds only in-frame clones, not every one. The sample includes fewer than 20,000 clones, approximately 90% seen only once; the top ten take roughly an eighth. The sequences come from unsorted PBMCs, collected 6.9 years after starting antiretroviral therapy. The receptors shown here come from a man in his fifties or sixties with HIV.

The rearrangement joins TRBV7-2 to TRBJ2-6, with D perhaps TRBD1 (6 bases). Germline CDR1 is SGHTA and CDR2 is FQGNSA. The CDR3 contains 15 residues. V was cut by 6 bases and J by 4 bases, with 13 bases left in between. The CDR3 protein is CASRTTGSGANVLTF. The CDR3 DNA follows: TGTGCCAGCAGGACTACAGGGTCAGGGGCCAACGTCCTGACTTTC. The variable domain in full, completed from reference TRBV7-2 and TRBJ2-6, reads GAGVSQSPSNKVTEKGKDVELRCDPISGHTALYWYRQSLGQGLEFLIYFQGNSAPDKSGLPSDRFSAERTGGSVSTLTIQRTQQEDSAVYLCASRTTGSGANVLTFGAGSRLTVL.

Comment on this clone: Other DNA sequences within the sample encode an identical CDR3. The V gene is TRBV30, the J gene TRBJ1-5; D is uncertain. Trimming stripped 2 bases from V and 0 bases from J, with 2 bases between. CDR3 length: 12 residues. Germline V lookup: CDR1 GTSNPN, CDR2 SVGIG (reference sequence). CDR3 nucleotides: TGTGCCTGGAGTAATAGCAATCAGCCCCAGCATTTT. Protein sequence: CAWSNSNQPQHF.

V is TRBV5-4 and J is TRBJ2-1; D gene uncertain. The germline CDR1 and CDR2 sequences are SGHNT and YYREEE (reference sequence). This CDR3 contains 11 residues. Between the trimmed V and J ends, which lost 2 bases and 5 bases, there was a span of 2 bases. The CDR3 DNA is TGTGCCAGCAGCTTCGACAATGAGCAGTTCTTC. This sequence encodes CASSFDNEQFF.

This chain connects TRBV6-4 to TRBJ2-3; D is perhaps TRBD1 or TRBD2 (5 bases each). V shed 4 bases and J shed 2 bases, with 13 bases lying between them. In germline, CDR1 is MRHNA, CDR2 SNTAGT. This CDR3 spans 15 amino acids. The CDR3 reads CASSGGFGATDTQYF. In nucleotides, the CDR3 is TGTGCCAGCAGTGGGGGGTTTGGAGCCACAGATACGCAGTATTTT.

The genes are TRBV4-2 and TRBJ2-1; D unclear. The CDR3 length is 12 residues. V was shortened by 4 bases and J by 6 bases, with 7 bases between the two germline ends. The germline V gene encodes CDR1 LGHNA and CDR2 YNFKEQ. CDR3 amino acids: CASSPTFNEQFF. CDR3 DNA sequence: TGTGCCAGCAGCCCCACGTTCAATGAGCAGTTCTTC.

J is TRBJ1-5 and V is TRBV6-5, with D unresolved. This CDR3 is 12 amino acids long. Deletions cut 5 bases from V and 6 bases from J, with 8 bases between. Germline V lookup: CDR1 MNHEY, CDR2 SVGAGI. The CDR3: CASSTPGQPQHF. The CDR3 DNA reads as TGTGCCAGCAGTACCCCGGGTCAGCCCCAGCATTTT.

The chain has TRBV5-4 and TRBJ1-5, with no clear D. Per the germline V gene, CDR1 is SGHNT and CDR2 is YYREEE (reference sequence). V was pared by 0 bases and J by 6 bases, with 7 bases between. The CDR3 consists of 13 residues. CDR3 nucleotides: TGTGCCAGCAGCTTGGGCGGGATTCAGCCCCAGCATTTT. It yields the protein CASSLGGIQPQHF.

V usage is TRBV19 and J usage is TRBJ1-5; 11 nucleotides agree with TRBD1. The CDR3 totals 15 residues. Germline CDR1 is LNHDA and CDR2 is SQIVND (reference sequence). J lost 7 bases, V lost 9 bases, and 11 bases had no gene match. CDR3 in amino acids: CASNVWTGGDQPQHF. The CDR3 nucleotides read TGTGCCAGCAATGTTTGGACAGGGGGCGACCAGCCCCAGCATTTT. Variable domain in full (rest from reference TRBV19 and TRBJ1-5): DGGITQSPKYLFRKEGQNVTLSCEQNLNHDAMYWYRQDPGQGLRLIYYSQIVNDFQKGDIAEGYSVSREKKESFPLTVTSAQKNPTAFYLCASNVWTGGDQPQHFGDGTRLSIL.